This is a list of T cell receptor beta chains from one sample in a study of OX40 agonist ivuxolimab in advanced cancers. The protocol was immunoSEQ multiplex PCR, while the TCRdb copy is restricted to in-frame clones and leaves out a portion. The sample carries fewer than 30,000 clones, about 83% recorded once. This material consisted of CD4+ or CD8+ T cells sorted from blood, taken in a trial of the OX40 agonist ivuxolimab. The receptors come from an adult with an advanced solid tumor such as melanoma, head and neck, liver or kidney cancer. The CDR3 runs from the conserved cysteine through the conserved F or W. Each record gives: J gene, clone size, V gene, CDR3 length, D gene, CDR3 DNA, CDR3 protein. A D gene is named only where the DNA matches it firmly. The size field is filled for only some rows; it gives once, few, many or a size class.

J: TRBJ1-2; size: NA; V: TRBV27; length: 15; D: NA; DNA: TGTGCCAGCAGCCCGGCCTCGGGACCGGGGTATGGCTACACCTTC; CDR3: CASSPASGPGYGYTF
J: TRBJ2-7; size: NA; V: TRBV4-3; length: 13; D: NA; DNA: TGCGCCAGCAGCCCGGACACTTCCTACGAGCAGTACTTC; CDR3: CASSPDTSYEQYF
J: TRBJ1-1; size: NA; V: TRBV5-6; length: 15; D: NA; DNA: TGTGCCAGCAGCTTGTGGGGGGCGCGGGTCACTGAAGCTTTCTTT; CDR3: CASSLWGARVTEAFF
J: TRBJ2-3; size: NA; V: TRBV9; length: 15; D: TRBD2; DNA: TGTGCCAGCAGCTACACTAGCGGGGCTGCAGATACGCAGTATTTT; CDR3: CASSYTSGAADTQYF
J: TRBJ2-7; size: NA; V: TRBV6-5; length: 11; D: NA; DNA: TGTGCCATTAGGCGCTCGTACGAGCAGTACTTC; CDR3: CAIRRSYEQYF
J: TRBJ2-5; size: once; V: TRBV9; length: 13; D: NA; DNA: TGTGCCAGCAGCTCCGGAGGGGACGAGACCCAGTACTTC; CDR3: CASSSGGDETQYF
J: TRBJ1-1; size: few; V: TRBV13; length: 14; D: TRBD1; DNA: TGTGCCAGCAGCGGAACAGGGGTGAACACTGAAGCTTTCTTT; CDR3: CASSGTGVNTEAFF
J: TRBJ2-7; size: NA; V: TRBV7-2; length: 15; D: TRBD2; DNA: TGTGCCAGCAGCTCCTCTAGCGGGGGGTCCTCCGAGCAGTACTTC; CDR3: CASSSSSGGSSEQYF
J: TRBJ2-5; size: NA; V: TRBV27; length: 15; D: NA; DNA: TGTGCCAGCAGTTTACTCCCAGGGACCCAAGAGACCCAGTACTTC; CDR3: CASSLLPGTQETQYF
J: TRBJ2-1; size: NA; V: TRBV18; length: 14; D: NA; DNA: TGTGCCAGCTCACCAGTTATCGCTAGGAATGAGCAGTTCTTC; CDR3: CASSPVIARNEQFF
J: TRBJ2-3; size: once; V: TRBV13; length: 15; D: TRBD2; DNA: TGTGCCAGCAGCCCAGCGGGGGGGCCCGCAGATACGCAGTATTTT; CDR3: CASSPAGGPADTQYF
J: TRBJ2-7; size: NA; V: TRBV4-1; length: 16; D: TRBD1; DNA: TGCGCCAGCAGCCAAACTCCGGGACAGGGAGCCTACGAGCAGTACTTC; CDR3: CASSQTPGQGAYEQYF
J: TRBJ2-7; size: NA; V: TRBV9; length: 13; D: NA; DNA: TGTGCCAGCAGCCCGGCAGGGGATTACGAGCAGTACTTC; CDR3: CASSPAGDYEQYF
J: TRBJ2-7; size: NA; V: TRBV27; length: 13; D: NA; DNA: TGTGCCAGCAGACCGGGGGCCTCCTACGAGCAGTACTTC; CDR3: CASRPGASYEQYF
J: TRBJ1-5; size: NA; V: TRBV4-1; length: 13; D: NA; DNA: TGCGCCAGCAGCCCCGGGGCTAATCAGCCCCAGCATTTT; CDR3: CASSPGANQPQHF
J: TRBJ2-1; size: NA; V: TRBV7-9; length: 14; D: NA; DNA: TGTGCCAGCAGCTTGGGAGGCCGATTGGGTGAGCAGTTCTTC; CDR3: CASSLGGRLGEQFF
J: TRBJ2-7; size: NA; V: TRBV19; length: 12; D: NA; DNA: TGTGCCAACCCAGGGGCGCCGAACGAGCAGTACTTC; CDR3: CANPGAPNEQYF
J: TRBJ1-5; size: NA; V: TRBV7-6; length: 15; D: NA; DNA: TGTGCCAGCAGCTTAACCCCAGGGAGGGATCAGCCCCAGCATTTT; CDR3: CASSLTPGRDQPQHF
J: TRBJ1-5; size: NA; V: TRBV28; length: 16; D: TRBD1; DNA: TGTGCCAGCAGTTTAGTGACAGGGGAAAGCAATCAGCCCCAGCATTTT; CDR3: CASSLVTGESNQPQHF
J: TRBJ1-2; size: NA; V: TRBV5-4; length: 14; D: NA; DNA: TGTGCCAGCAGCCAAAGGGACGCTAACTATGGCTACACCTTC; CDR3: CASSQRDANYGYTF
J: TRBJ2-3; size: NA; V: TRBV18; length: 15; D: NA; DNA: TGTGCCAGCTCCTCCAGAGGGCAGGGTACAGATACGCAGTATTTT; CDR3: CASSSRGQGTDTQYF
J: TRBJ2-7; size: medium-sized; V: TRBV7-3; length: 13; D: NA; DNA: TGTGCCAGCAGCCCGTCGGGGGCGGGGGAGCAGTACTTC; CDR3: CASSPSGAGEQYF
J: TRBJ2-6; size: NA; V: TRBV4-3; length: 16; D: NA; DNA: TGCGCCAGCAGCCAAGAATCGTTGTCTGGGGCCAACGTCCTGACTTTC; CDR3: CASSQESLSGANVLTF
J: TRBJ2-1; size: NA; V: TRBV15; length: 13; D: NA; DNA: TGTGCCACCAGCAGAGATAGGGCATGGGAGCAGTTCTTC; CDR3: CATSRDRAWEQFF
J: TRBJ1-5; size: NA; V: TRBV10-2; length: 18; D: TRBD1; DNA: TGCGCCAGCAGTGGATCAAACAGGGGGCCATTCAACAATCAGCCCCAGCATTTT; CDR3: CASSGSNRGPFNNQPQHF
J: TRBJ2-1; size: NA; V: TRBV19; length: 15; D: NA; DNA: TGTGCCACAAATAATAGGGGGGCACCCTACAATGAGCAGTTCTTC; CDR3: CATNNRGAPYNEQFF
J: TRBJ1-5; size: NA; V: TRBV5-1; length: 13; D: NA; DNA: TGCGCCAGCAGCTATGGTAGCAATCAGCCCCAGCATTTT; CDR3: CASSYGSNQPQHF
J: TRBJ1-6; size: NA; V: TRBV7-9; length: 14; D: NA; DNA: TGTGCCAGCAGCTTAGGTGGGAACAATTCACCCCTCCACTTT; CDR3: CASSLGGNNSPLHF
J: TRBJ2-2; size: NA; V: TRBV25-1; length: 14; D: NA; DNA: TGTGCCAGCAGTGAATTCAGTAACACCGGGGAGCTGTTTTTT; CDR3: CASSEFSNTGELFF